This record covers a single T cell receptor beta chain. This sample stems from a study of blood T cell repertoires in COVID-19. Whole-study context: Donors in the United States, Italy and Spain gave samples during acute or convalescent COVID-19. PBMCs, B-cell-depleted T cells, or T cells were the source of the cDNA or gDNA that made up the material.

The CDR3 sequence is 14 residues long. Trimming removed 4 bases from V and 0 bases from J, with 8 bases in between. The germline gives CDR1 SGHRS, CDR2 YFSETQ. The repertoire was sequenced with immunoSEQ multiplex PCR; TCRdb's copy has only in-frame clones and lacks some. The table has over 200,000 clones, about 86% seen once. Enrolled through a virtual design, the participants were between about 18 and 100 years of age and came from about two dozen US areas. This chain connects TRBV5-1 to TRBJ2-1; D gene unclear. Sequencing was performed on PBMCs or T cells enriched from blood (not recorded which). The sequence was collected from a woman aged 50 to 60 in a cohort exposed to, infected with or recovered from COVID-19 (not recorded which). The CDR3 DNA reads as TGCGCCAGCAGCCCCGGTAGCTCCTACAATGAGCAGTTCTTC. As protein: CASSPGSSYNEQFF.